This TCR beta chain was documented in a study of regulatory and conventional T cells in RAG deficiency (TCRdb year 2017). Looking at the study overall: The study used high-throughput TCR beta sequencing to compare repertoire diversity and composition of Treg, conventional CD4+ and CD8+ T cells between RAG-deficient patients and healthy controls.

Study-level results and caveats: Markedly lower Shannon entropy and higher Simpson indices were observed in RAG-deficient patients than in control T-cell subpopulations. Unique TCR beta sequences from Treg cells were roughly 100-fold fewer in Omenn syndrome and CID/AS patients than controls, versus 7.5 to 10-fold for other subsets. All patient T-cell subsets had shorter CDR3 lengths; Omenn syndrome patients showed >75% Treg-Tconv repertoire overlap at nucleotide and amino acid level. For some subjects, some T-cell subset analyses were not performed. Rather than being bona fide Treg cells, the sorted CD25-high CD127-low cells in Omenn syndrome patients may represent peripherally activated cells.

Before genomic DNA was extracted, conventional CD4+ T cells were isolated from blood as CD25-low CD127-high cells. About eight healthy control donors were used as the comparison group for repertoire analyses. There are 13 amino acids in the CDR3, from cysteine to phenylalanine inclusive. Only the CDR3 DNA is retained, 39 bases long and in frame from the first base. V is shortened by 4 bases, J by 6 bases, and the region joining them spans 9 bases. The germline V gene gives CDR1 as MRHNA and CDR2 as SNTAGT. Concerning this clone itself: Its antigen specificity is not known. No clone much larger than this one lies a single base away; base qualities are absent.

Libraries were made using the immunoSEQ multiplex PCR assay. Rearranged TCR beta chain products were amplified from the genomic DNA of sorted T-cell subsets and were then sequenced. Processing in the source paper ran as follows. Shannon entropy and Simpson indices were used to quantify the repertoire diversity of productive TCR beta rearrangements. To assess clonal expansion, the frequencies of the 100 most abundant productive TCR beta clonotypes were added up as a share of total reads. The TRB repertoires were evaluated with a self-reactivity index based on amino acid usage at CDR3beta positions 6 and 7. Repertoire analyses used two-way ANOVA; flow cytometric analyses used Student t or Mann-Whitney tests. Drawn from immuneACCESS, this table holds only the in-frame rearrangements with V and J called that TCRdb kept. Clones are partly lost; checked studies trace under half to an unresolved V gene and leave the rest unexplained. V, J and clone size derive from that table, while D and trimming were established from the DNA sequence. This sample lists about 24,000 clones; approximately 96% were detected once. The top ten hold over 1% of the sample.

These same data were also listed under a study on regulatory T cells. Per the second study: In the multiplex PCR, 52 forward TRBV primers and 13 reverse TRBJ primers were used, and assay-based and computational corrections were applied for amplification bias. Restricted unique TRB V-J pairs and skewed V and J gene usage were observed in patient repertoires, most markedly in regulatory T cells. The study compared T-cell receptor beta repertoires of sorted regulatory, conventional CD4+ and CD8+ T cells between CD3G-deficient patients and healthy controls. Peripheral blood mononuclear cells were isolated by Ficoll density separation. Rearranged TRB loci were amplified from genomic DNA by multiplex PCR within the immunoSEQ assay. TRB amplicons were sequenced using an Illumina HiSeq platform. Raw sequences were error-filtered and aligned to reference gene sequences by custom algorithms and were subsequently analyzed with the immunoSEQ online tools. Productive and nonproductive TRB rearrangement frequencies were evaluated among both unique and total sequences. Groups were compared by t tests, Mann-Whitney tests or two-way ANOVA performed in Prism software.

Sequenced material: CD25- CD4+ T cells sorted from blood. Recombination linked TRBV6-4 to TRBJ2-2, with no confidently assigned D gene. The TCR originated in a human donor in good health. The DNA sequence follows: TGTGCCAGCAGTGCGGCGGAAGCCGGGGAGCTGTTTTTT. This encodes CASSAAEAGELFF.